This T cell receptor (beta chain) was captured by sequencing in a study of T cells in Graves' hyperthyroidism and ophthalmopathy. TCR beta CDR3 sequences were amplified from RNA transcripts. The TCR CDR3 was amplified in a first-round RT-PCR using the HTBI primer set. One entry per CDR3 protein results from TCRdb running MiXCR on the multiplex PCR reads. The repertoire has 110,000 to 150,000 distinct CDR3 sequences, roughly a fifth of them found once; the top ten carry 65% to 80%. Whole-study results and caveats: Also found in blood were most expanded thyroid clonotypes above 0.001. Ophthalmopathy was separated from stable hyperthyroidism by a 13 V-J model. It was a median about seven months before onset that the model predicted ophthalmopathy.

Exclusion criteria comprised uncontrolled infection, other autoimmune disease, pregnancy or lactation. V was pared by 3 bases and J by 0 bases, with 6 bases between. Germline lookup yields CDR1 MNHEY and CDR2 SVGEGT. CDR3 length equals 13 residues. In its sample, this clonotype was seen many times. What it recognizes is unknown. The clonotype comes from a woman between 45 and 60 years old with Graves' hyperthyroidism that later progressed to Graves' ophthalmopathy. Source material: blood. This chain links TRBV6-2 or TRBV6-3 with TRBJ2-7, with D unclear. CDR3 sequence (DNA): TGTGCCAGCAGTTATTCCCACTCCTACGAGCAGTACTTC. Protein sequence: CASSYSHSYEQYF.